These 4 T cell receptor beta chains share one sample of origin, sequenced in a study of shared clonotypes between healthy human individuals. Repertoires were generated with immunoSEQ multiplex PCR, while TCRdb's copy carries only in-frame clones and drops some. The sample consists of 2.3 million or so clones, more than 80% of them appearing once. The specimen was naive CD4+ T cells from PBMCs. Subset of the sample: CD45RA+ positively selected. These receptors all stem from a man aged 18 to 30 in good health. Some clones in this sample may be carry-over from other donors' samples.

V and J are TRBV6-5 and TRBJ1-3, with no clear D. This CDR3 spans 13 amino acids. The V gene lost 8 bases and the J gene lost 3 bases, with 11 bases spanning the gap. Germline loops: CDR1 MNHEY, CDR2 SVGAGI. The DNA for the CDR3 is TGTGCCAGCGCCCGCCGTCTTGGAAACACCATATATTTT. This sequence encodes CASARRLGNTIYF.

This chain links TRBV7-2 with TRBJ2-3, with 9 bases identical to TRBD2. Germline V gene sequence: CDR1 SGHTA, CDR2 FQGNSA. Losses at the gene ends were 4 bases for V and 4 bases for J; bases not matched to a gene: 6. This CDR3 comprises 15 residues. Written as DNA, the CDR3 is TGTGCCAGCAGCTATTTGAGCGGGAGGCCAGATACGCAGTATTTT. This sequence encodes CASSYLSGRPDTQYF.

This chain connects TRBV5-1 to TRBJ2-1, with D perhaps TRBD1 (6 bases). V gave up 0 bases and J gave up 7 bases, with 14 bases separating them. Germline assignment: CDR1 SGHRS and CDR2 YFSETQ. CDR3 size: 15 residues. CDR3 region: CASSLVSGDGNEQFF. The CDR3 nucleotides read TGCGCCAGCAGCTTGGTTTCAGGGGACGGGAATGAGCAGTTCTTC.

The V gene is TRBV27, the J gene TRBJ2-5; 7 bases fit TRBD2. Germline assignment: CDR1 MNHEY and CDR2 SMNVEV (reference sequence). Trimming cost V 2 bases and J 2 bases; bases outside gene matches: 5. The CDR3 is 15 amino acids. The CDR3 sequence is CASSLASGPQETQYF. As DNA, the CDR3 is TGTGCCAGCAGTTTAGCTAGCGGCCCACAAGAGACCCAGTACTTC.